This is a list of T cell receptor beta chains from one sample in a study of T-cell reconstitution after alpha-beta-depleted transplantation in children. In TCRdb, the PCR reads were re-called with MiXCR into one record per CDR3 protein. The data contain about 300,000 distinct CDR3 sequences, roughly 7.8% of them seen just once; the ten biggest clones take up approximately 8.2%. The starting material was peripheral blood, obtained 360 days after TCRalphabeta/CD19-depleted stem cell transplant. The receptors here all came from a female patient under 10 years old who had a stem cell transplant for Fanconi anemia, so the T cells may come from the graft donor. CDR3s include the opening cysteine and the closing phenylalanine or tryptophan. Each record gives: clone size, V gene, J gene, D gene, CDR3 protein, CDR3 DNA. D genes are given only for firm matches. Size is stated for part of the rows, as once, few or many counts, or as a class when the clone is expanded.

many	TRBV7-9	TRBJ1-1	-	CASSPPVLEAFF	TGTGCCAGCAGCCCCCCCGTTTTAGAAGCTTTCTTT
many	TRBV18	TRBJ2-7	TRBD2	CASSPPLAGYEQYF	TGTGCCAGCTCACCACCGTTAGCGGGCTACGAGCAGTACTTC
many	TRBV10-3	TRBJ2-7	-	CAISESDPYEQYF	TGTGCCATCAGTGAGTCGGACCCCTACGAGCAGTACTTC
many	TRBV7-2	TRBJ2-3	-	CASSRGPISPSTDTQYF	TGTGCCAGCAGCCGGGGCCCCATTTCACCCAGCACAGATACGCAGTATTTT
many	TRBV28	TRBJ2-7	TRBD1	CASRDSGQISYEQYF	TGTGCCTCTCGGGACAGCGGACAGATTTCCTACGAGCAGTACTTC
many	TRBV12-3/TRBV12-4	TRBJ1-4	TRBD1	CASSLLTGEEKLFF	TGTGCCAGCAGCCTCTTGACAGGGGAAGAAAAACTGTTTTTT
many	TRBV4-2	TRBJ2-3	-	CASSPHGEGGYTDTQYF	TGTGCCAGCAGCCCTCATGGTGAAGGGGGGTACACAGATACGCAGTATTTT
many	TRBV12-3/TRBV12-4	TRBJ1-2	-	CASSLKSRSGYTF	TGTGCCAGCAGTTTAAAGTCTAGAAGCGGCTACACCTTC
-	TRBV6-5	TRBJ2-6	-	CASSYADSGANVLTF	TGTGCCAGCAGTTACGCAGACTCTGGGGCCAACGTCCTGACTTTC
many	TRBV4-3	TRBJ2-7	TRBD1	CASSQDGTGDTYEQYF	TGCGCCAGCAGCCAAGATGGGACAGGGGACACCTACGAGCAGTACTTC
many	TRBV4-2	TRBJ2-5	TRBD2	CASSQTSGGTQETQYF	TGTGCCAGCAGCCAAACTAGCGGGGGGACTCAAGAGACCCAGTACTTC
many	TRBV7-9	TRBJ2-7	TRBD1	CASSSGTGGYEQYF	TGTGCCAGCAGCTCCGGGACAGGGGGTTACGAGCAGTACTTC
-	TRBV4-2	TRBJ2-5	-	CASSQFSQETQYF	TGTGCCAGCAGCCAATTCAGCCAAGAGACCCAGTACTTC
many	TRBV5-1	TRBJ2-7	-	CASSLVPGTSYEQYF	TGCGCCAGCAGCTTGGTACCAGGGACCTCCTACGAGCAGTACTTC
many	TRBV12-3/TRBV12-4	TRBJ2-5	TRBD1	CASSSQDRGQETQYF	TGTGCCAGCAGTTCCCAGGACAGGGGGCAAGAGACCCAGTACTTC
-	TRBV20-1	TRBJ1-5	-	CSALNSNQPQHF	TGCAGTGCTTTGAATAGCAATCAGCCCCAGCATTTT
few	TRBV5-1	TRBJ1-5	TRBD1	CASRRTGGDCQPQHF	TGCGCCAGCAGACGTACAGGGGGGGACTGTCAGCCCCAGCATTTT
many	TRBV10-3	TRBJ1-1	-	CAISKSDGNTEAFF	TGTGCCATCAGCAAATCCGACGGGAACACTGAAGCTTTCTTT
few	TRBV11-2	TRBJ2-3	TRBD2	CASSLAAGVDTQYF	TGTGCCAGCAGCTTAGCAGCGGGAGTGGATACGCAGTATTTT
few	TRBV18	TRBJ2-7	TRBD2	CASSATTSGGSSYEQYF	TGTGCCAGCTCAGCGACGACTAGCGGGGGGTCCTCCTACGAGCAGTACTTC
many	TRBV6-5	TRBJ1-6	TRBD1	CASSYSDRAYNSPLHF	TGTGCCAGCAGTTACTCGGACAGGGCCTATAATTCACCCCTCCACTTT
-	TRBV7-8	TRBJ2-3	TRBD1	CASSLLDRGADTQYF	TGTGCCAGCAGCTTATTGGACAGGGGGGCTGATACGCAGTATTTT
-	TRBV5-1	TRBJ2-7	-	CASSLVGAAYEQYF	TGCGCCAGCAGCTTGGTGGGGGCAGCCTACGAGCAGTACTTC
-	TRBV18	TRBJ1-1	TRBD1	CASFPDRGRWRTEAFF	TGTGCCAGCTTTCCAGACAGGGGCCGTTGGCGCACTGAAGCTTTCTTT
few	TRBV7-3	TRBJ2-3	TRBD2	CASSLELAFTDTQYF	TGTGCCAGCAGCTTAGAACTAGCGTTTACAGATACGCAGTATTTT
few	TRBV9	TRBJ2-3	TRBD2	CASSAHPPPGGGIKVDTQYF	TGTGCCAGCAGCGCCCACCCCCCGCCTGGCGGGGGGATAAAGGTGGATACGCAGTATTTT
many	TRBV5-1	TRBJ1-1	-	CASSLDRALGAFF	TGCGCCAGCAGCTTGGATCGCGCCCTGGGAGCTTTCTTT
many	TRBV5-1	TRBJ2-7	-	CASSLAGGRRSYEQYF	TGCGCCAGCAGCTTGGCCGGGGGACGCCGATCCTACGAGCAGTACTTC
-	TRBV6-5	TRBJ2-6	-	CASSSVSGANVLTF	TGTGCCAGCAGTTCAGTTTCCGGGGCCAACGTCCTGACTTTC
-	TRBV6-2/TRBV6-3	TRBJ2-7	-	CASSSDSYSSYEQYF	TGTGCCAGCAGTTCGGACTCCTACAGCTCCTACGAGCAGTACTTC
many	TRBV4-3	TRBJ2-5	-	CASSQVYRETQYF	TGCGCCAGCAGCCAAGTTTACCGTGAGACCCAGTACTTC
many	TRBV9	TRBJ2-5	TRBD2	CASSARTSGEQETQYF	TGTGCCAGCAGCGCGAGGACTAGCGGGGAACAAGAGACCCAGTACTTC
-	TRBV5-1	TRBJ2-3	-	CASSSSGTRRGDTQYF	TGCGCCAGCAGCAGCTCCGGGACCAGGAGGGGAGATACGCAGTATTTT
many	TRBV7-9	TRBJ2-3	TRBD2	CASSLGRLAGTTDTQYF	TGTGCCAGCAGCTTAGGTCGTCTAGCGGGGACTACAGATACGCAGTATTTT
few	TRBV5-5	TRBJ1-2	-	CASSFTGFMGDGYTF	TGTGCCAGCAGCTTCACAGGGTTTATGGGGGATGGCTACACCTTC
-	TRBV3-1	TRBJ1-2	-	CASSQVGGGEYGYTF	TGTGCCAGCAGCCAAGTCGGAGGGGGGGAATATGGCTACACCTTC
few	TRBV18	TRBJ1-4	-	CASSQDRRNEKLFF	TGTGCCAGCTCACAAGACCGCCGGAATGAAAAACTGTTTTTT
-	TRBV7-9	TRBJ1-3	TRBD1	CASSHGTGAFSGNTIYF	TGTGCCAGCAGCCACGGGACAGGGGCATTCTCTGGAAACACCATATATTTT
many	TRBV10-2	TRBJ2-1	-	CASTDHVEQFF	TGCGCCAGCACTGACCATGTGGAGCAGTTCTTC
-	TRBV9	TRBJ1-2	-	CASRGGTQSIYGYTF	TGTGCCAGCAGGGGGGGGACCCAGAGCATCTATGGCTACACCTTC
many	TRBV20-1	TRBJ2-7	-	CSAYGTGPYEQYF	TGCAGTGCCTACGGGACCGGCCCCTACGAGCAGTACTTC
many	TRBV20-1	TRBJ2-7	TRBD1	CSANRGYEQYF	TGCAGTGCGAACAGGGGGTACGAGCAGTACTTC
many	TRBV11-3	TRBJ2-2	-	CASSLFGENTGELFF	TGTGCCAGCAGCTTATTCGGGGAGAACACCGGGGAGCTGTTTTTT
few	TRBV5-5	TRBJ2-5	TRBD1	CASSLAVGQGKETQYF	TGTGCCAGCAGCTTGGCCGTAGGACAGGGCAAGGAGACCCAGTACTTC
-	TRBV6-1	TRBJ1-6	TRBD1	CASSPTGVDYNSPLHF	TGTGCCAGCAGTCCTACAGGGGTGGACTATAATTCACCCCTCCACTTT
many	TRBV7-8	TRBJ2-1	-	CASSLAGTSNNEQFF	TGTGCCAGCAGCTTAGCGGGGACAAGCAACAATGAGCAGTTCTTC
many	TRBV28	TRBJ1-3	-	CASSFRGDTIYF	TGTGCCAGCAGCTTCCGGGGGGACACCATATATTTT
few	TRBV11-2	TRBJ2-3	-	CASSLGFFADTQYF	TGTGCCAGCAGCTTGGGGTTTTTCGCAGATACGCAGTATTTT
many	TRBV6-2/TRBV6-3	TRBJ2-7	-	CASSYVYYEQYF	TGTGCCAGCAGTTACGTGTATTACGAGCAGTACTTC
-	TRBV28	TRBJ1-2	-	CASSTGANYGYTF	TGTGCCAGCAGTACCGGAGCTAACTATGGCTACACCTTC
many	TRBV20-1	TRBJ1-5	-	CSARRGSGNQPQHF	TGCAGTGCTAGAAGGGGCTCGGGCAATCAGCCCCAGCATTTT
few	TRBV6-1	TRBJ2-7	TRBD2	CASSEMDGEGYEQYF	TGTGCCAGCAGTGAAATGGACGGGGAGGGCTACGAGCAGTACTTC
few	TRBV5-4	TRBJ1-4	TRBD1	CASSLLGGREKPESGKLFF	TGTGCCAGCAGCTTGTTAGGGGGCAGGGAGAAACCAGAGAGTGGAAAACTGTTTTTT
-	TRBV4-3	TRBJ2-7	-	CASSQGYREASVQYF	TGCGCCAGCAGCCAAGGGTATAGGGAGGCATCCGTGCAGTACTTC
many	TRBV28	TRBJ2-5	-	CASSLPRRSGIKATQYF	TGTGCCAGCAGTTTACCCCGGAGATCCGGCATTAAAGCGACCCAGTACTTC
many	TRBV4-2	TRBJ1-5	-	CASSQEPGVHQPQHF	TGTGCCAGCAGCCAAGAGCCCGGGGTTCATCAGCCCCAGCATTTT
many	TRBV25-1	TRBJ2-5	TRBD1	CASSEHTGTGLQTQYF	TGTGCCAGCAGTGAACATACCGGGACAGGGTTGCAGACCCAGTACTTC
many	TRBV5-4	TRBJ2-5	-	CASSLGLGQETQYF	TGTGCCAGCAGCTTGGGACTTGGCCAAGAGACCCAGTACTTC
-	TRBV3-1	TRBJ2-3	TRBD2	CASSQGTSGAYTDTQYF	TGTGCCAGCAGCCAAGGGACTAGCGGGGCCTACACAGATACGCAGTATTTT
many	TRBV12-3/TRBV12-4	TRBJ2-7	TRBD2	CASKDSGGARYEQYF	TGTGCCAGCAAGGATAGCGGGGGGGCCCGGTACGAGCAGTACTTC